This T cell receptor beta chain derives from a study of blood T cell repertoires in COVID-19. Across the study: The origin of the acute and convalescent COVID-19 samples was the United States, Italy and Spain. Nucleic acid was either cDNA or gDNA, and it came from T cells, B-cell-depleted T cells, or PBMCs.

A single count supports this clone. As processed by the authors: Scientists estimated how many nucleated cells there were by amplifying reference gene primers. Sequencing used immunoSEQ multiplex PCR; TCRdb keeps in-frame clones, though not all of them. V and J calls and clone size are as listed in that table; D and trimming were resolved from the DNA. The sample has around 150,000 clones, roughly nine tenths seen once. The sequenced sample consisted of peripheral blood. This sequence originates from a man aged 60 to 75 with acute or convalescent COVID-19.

The CDR3 protein is CASNRGGGNTIYF. The CDR3 bases are TGTGCCAGCAACCGGGGAGGTGGAAACACCATATATTTT. This chain links TRBV5-6 with TRBJ1-3, with D uncertain. The CDR3 is 13 residues long. V was cut by 6 bases and J by 3 bases, with 10 bases left in between. Germline-derived CDR1 and CDR2 are SGHDT and YYEEEE.